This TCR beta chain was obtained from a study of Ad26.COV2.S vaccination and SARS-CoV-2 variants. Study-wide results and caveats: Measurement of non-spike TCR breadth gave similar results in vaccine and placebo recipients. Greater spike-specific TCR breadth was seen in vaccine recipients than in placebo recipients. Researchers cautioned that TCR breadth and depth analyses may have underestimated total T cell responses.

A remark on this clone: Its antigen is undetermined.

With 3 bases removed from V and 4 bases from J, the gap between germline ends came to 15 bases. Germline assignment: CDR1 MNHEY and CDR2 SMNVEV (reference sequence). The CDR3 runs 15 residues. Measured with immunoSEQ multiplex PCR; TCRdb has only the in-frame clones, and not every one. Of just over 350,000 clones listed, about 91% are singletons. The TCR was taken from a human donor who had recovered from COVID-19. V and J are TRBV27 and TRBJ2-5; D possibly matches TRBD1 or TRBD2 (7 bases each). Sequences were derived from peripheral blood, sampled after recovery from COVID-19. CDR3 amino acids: CASSFFAGGGETQYF. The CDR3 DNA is TGTGCCAGCAGTTTCTTCGCAGGGGGGGGAGAGACCCAGTACTTC.